This T cell receptor beta chain originates from a study of blood T cells in healthy people across ages. Using a J-beta primer mix together with a sample-barcoded 5' primer, a second PCR was run for roughly 7 to 12 cycles. Unique molecular identifiers of 12 random nucleotides labeled each cDNA. TCRdb reprocessed the 5' RACE reads via MiXCR and lists one record per CDR3 protein. The table lists about 900,000 distinct CDR3 sequences, around 68% of them singletons. Per-sample yields of isolated PBMCs were at least 7 million. The CDR3 is 15 amino acids. Looked up from germline, CDR1 is SGHVS and CDR2 is FQNEAQ. V lost 7 bases and J lost 0, with 10 bases in between. In this sample, this clonotype turned up many times. The target antigen is unknown. Findings of the study overall: Diversity estimates from one million T cells were considered underestimates. Per million T cells, TCR beta diversity dropped about linearly as age rose.

This sequence joins TRBV7-8 and TRBJ1-6; D call uncertain. The sequenced material came from blood. This clonotype was sampled from a man aged 25-40 years in good health. CDR3 in amino acids: CASTPGSSYNSPLHF. Written as DNA, the CDR3 is TGTGCCAGCACACCGGGGAGCTCCTATAATTCACCCCTCCACTTT.